This T cell receptor beta chain is drawn from a study of regulatory and conventional T cells in RAG deficiency. The study's findings and limits: These Omenn syndrome Treg sorts may hold peripherally activated cells instead.

Note on this clone: Its cognate antigen is unknown.

Profiled with immunoSEQ multiplex PCR; TCRdb holds only in-frame clones, not every one. Of around 30,000 clones listed, about nine tenths are singletons. Per germline, CDR1 SGHTS and CDR2 YDEGEE. The CDR3 contains 14 residues. With 0 bases clipped from V and 7 bases from J, the junction kept 7 bases outside the gene matches. These same data were also listed under a study on regulatory T cells. From that report: Amplification used 52 TRBV primers and 13 TRBJ primers. Skewed V and J usage and few unique V-J pairs marked patient repertoires, most in Tregs.

The sequenced sample consisted of CD8+ T cells sorted from blood. This clonotype was sampled from a human donor in good health. The rearrangement uses TRBV5-8 and TRBJ2-7; 7 bases line up with TRBD1. CDR3 region: CASSLGQGAEEQYF. CDR3 nucleotides: TGTGCCAGCAGCTTGGGACAGGGTGCAGAAGAGCAGTACTTC. Filled out from reference TRBV5-8 and TRBJ2-7, the complete variable domain reads EAGVTQSPTHLIKTRGQQATLRCSPISGHTSVYWYQQALGLGLQFLLWYDEGEERNRGNFPPRFSGRQFPNYSSELNVNALELEDSALYLCASSLGQGAEEQYFGPGTRLTVT.